This T cell receptor beta chain was documented in a study of blood T cells in healthy people across ages. Study outcomes and limitations: Both higher diversity and more naive CD4+ cells marked long-lived donors when set against aged donors. Roughly linearly, TCR beta diversity per million T cells fell as age increased. TCR beta diversity was tightly associated with the proportion of naive T cells.

A remark on this clonotype: Its antigen is unknown.

After removal of 3 bases from V and 0 bases from J, the junction contained 7 bases not matched to a gene. The CDR3 is 18 amino acids. CDR1 is SGHAT, CDR2 FQNNGV, per germline. Together with a sample-barcoded 5' primer, a J-beta primer mix was included in a second PCR lasting about 7 to 12 cycles. Via MiXCR, TCRdb re-called the 5' RACE reads, giving one row per CDR3 protein. The table records 720,000 or so distinct CDR3 sequences, approximately 40% of them present only once. Donor samples were obtained from healthy Caucasian individuals from Russia, aged about 6 to 100. V and J are TRBV11-2 and TRBJ2-7; TRBD2 agrees at 14 bases. Sequenced: blood. The TCR sequence derives from a man older than 75 in good health. In nucleotides, the CDR3 is TGTGCCAGCAGCTTTCCGGGACTAGCGGGGGATAACTCCTACGAGCAGTACTTC. It codes for CASSFPGLAGDNSYEQYF.